Listed below are T cell receptor beta chains from one sample, sequenced in a study of blood T cell repertoires in COVID-19. TCRdb keeps only in-frame clones here, not all; method: immunoSEQ multiplex PCR. The sample holds about 140,000 clones, roughly 85% seen once. Material: PBMCs or T cells enriched from blood (not recorded which). The receptors come from a woman between 45 and 60 years old who had recovered from COVID-19. Each CDR3 is given with its conserved first and last residue. D genes are given only for firm matches. Size values are once, few and many counts, or a class for expanded clones, and some rows have none.

J gene: TRBJ1-1
V gene: TRBV28
clone size: NA
D gene: NA
CDR3 DNA: TGTGCCAGCACCCAGCGCACTGAAGCTTTCTTT
CDR3 protein: CASTQRTEAFF

J gene: TRBJ2-1
V gene: TRBV18
clone size: once
D gene: TRBD2
CDR3 DNA: TGTGCCAGCTCACGGACTAGCGGGAGGGCCACGGTTTCCTACAATGAGCAGTTCTTC
CDR3 protein: CASSRTSGRATVSYNEQFF

J gene: TRBJ1-2
V gene: TRBV30
clone size: NA
D gene: TRBD1
CDR3 DNA: TGTGCCTGGAGTGAGGACAGGGTCGGCTACACCTTC
CDR3 protein: CAWSEDRVGYTF

J gene: TRBJ2-1
V gene: TRBV6-6
clone size: NA
D gene: NA
CDR3 DNA: TGTGCCAGGAACCAAGCGGTACTACGGGAGCAGTTCTTC
CDR3 protein: CARNQAVLREQFF

J gene: TRBJ2-5
V gene: TRBV2
clone size: NA
D gene: NA
CDR3 DNA: TGTGCCAGCTCTGGGCCCGGACATGGGGAGACCCAGTACTTC
CDR3 protein: CASSGPGHGETQYF

J gene: TRBJ1-5
V gene: TRBV30
clone size: NA
D gene: NA
CDR3 DNA: TGTGCCTGGAGTCCCACAGAGAGTCAGCCCCAGCATTTT
CDR3 protein: CAWSPTESQPQHF

J gene: TRBJ2-6
V gene: TRBV9
clone size: once
D gene: NA
CDR3 DNA: TGTGCCAGCAGCGCGAACGACTACTCTGGGGCCAACGTCCTGACTTTC
CDR3 protein: CASSANDYSGANVLTF

J gene: TRBJ2-1
V gene: TRBV30
clone size: once
D gene: TRBD2
CDR3 DNA: TGTGCCTGGAGTGCCTACTCGGGACTAGCGGGGTCCCCTTCTAATGAGCAGTTCTTC
CDR3 protein: CAWSAYSGLAGSPSNEQFF

J gene: TRBJ1-5
V gene: TRBV9
clone size: NA
D gene: NA
CDR3 DNA: TGTGCCAGCAGCGGTGGGCAAGAGCCCCAGCATTTT
CDR3 protein: CASSGGQEPQHF

J gene: TRBJ1-1
V gene: TRBV3-1/TRBV3-2
clone size: NA
D gene: NA
CDR3 DNA: TGTGCCAGCAGCCAAGGAAGGGGTTTAACTGAAGCTTTCTTT
CDR3 protein: CASSQGRGLTEAFF

J gene: TRBJ2-1
V gene: TRBV6-6
clone size: NA
D gene: NA
CDR3 DNA: TGTGCCAGCAGTTCCATCCTAGGGGGGGATGAGCAGTTCTTC
CDR3 protein: CASSSILGGDEQFF

J gene: TRBJ2-5
V gene: TRBV5-1
clone size: NA
D gene: TRBD2
CDR3 DNA: TGCGCCAGCAGCGCCGGGACTACCAAGGGGAGGGAGACCCAGTACTTC
CDR3 protein: CASSAGTTKGRETQYF

J gene: TRBJ1-5
V gene: TRBV19
clone size: few
D gene: NA
CDR3 DNA: TGTGCCAGTAGTATAGTGGAGGGGCGGGATCAGCCCCAGCATTTT
CDR3 protein: CASSIVEGRDQPQHF

J gene: TRBJ2-2
V gene: TRBV12-5
clone size: NA
D gene: NA
CDR3 DNA: TGTGCTAGTGGTTTGGTTTACCTGGGCTCCGACACCGGGGAGCTGTTTTTT
CDR3 protein: CASGLVYLGSDTGELFF

J gene: TRBJ2-2
V gene: TRBV25-1
clone size: NA
D gene: NA
CDR3 DNA: TGTGCCAGCAGTGGGACAGATAACACCGGGGAGCTGTTTTTT
CDR3 protein: CASSGTDNTGELFF

J gene: TRBJ1-1
V gene: TRBV7-3
clone size: NA
D gene: NA
CDR3 DNA: TGTGCCAGCAGTTCCCCCCCGGACAGTGAAGCTTTCTTT
CDR3 protein: CASSSPPDSEAFF

J gene: TRBJ2-1
V gene: TRBV30
clone size: NA
D gene: TRBD1
CDR3 DNA: TGTGCCTGGAGTGTAGCCAGGGGGCGGAATGAGCAGTTCTTC
CDR3 protein: CAWSVARGRNEQFF

J gene: TRBJ1-4
V gene: TRBV5-4
clone size: NA
D gene: NA
CDR3 DNA: TGTGCCAGCAAAGGGGCCAATAATGAAAAACTGTTTTTT
CDR3 protein: CASKGANNEKLFF

J gene: TRBJ1-1
V gene: TRBV6-5
clone size: few
D gene: NA
CDR3 DNA: TGTGCCAGCAGTTACTATAGGGGGAGAACTGAAGCTTTCTTT
CDR3 protein: CASSYYRGRTEAFF

J gene: TRBJ1-3
V gene: TRBV5-4
clone size: NA
D gene: TRBD1
CDR3 DNA: TGTGCCAGCAGCTCGACAGGGTTTGGAAACACCATATATTTT
CDR3 protein: CASSSTGFGNTIYF

J gene: TRBJ2-5
V gene: TRBV10-3
clone size: once
D gene: NA
CDR3 DNA: TGTGCCATCAGGGACTCAACGGGAACGGAGACCCAGTACTTC
CDR3 protein: CAIRDSTGTETQYF

J gene: TRBJ1-4
V gene: TRBV19
clone size: NA
D gene: NA
CDR3 DNA: TGTGCCAGTAGTATTTTGGGCCCGTCACATGAAAAACTGTTTTTT
CDR3 protein: CASSILGPSHEKLFF

J gene: TRBJ1-5
V gene: TRBV7-6
clone size: NA
D gene: NA
CDR3 DNA: TGTGCCAGCAGCTCAACCCCAGGGGATAGAGGCAATCAGCCCCAGCATTTT
CDR3 protein: CASSSTPGDRGNQPQHF

J gene: TRBJ1-1
V gene: TRBV30
clone size: NA
D gene: NA
CDR3 DNA: TGTGCCTGGGGCAGGGTGGGTGCTGAAGCTTTCTTT
CDR3 protein: CAWGRVGAEAFF

J gene: TRBJ2-3
V gene: TRBV30
clone size: NA
D gene: TRBD2
CDR3 DNA: TGTGCCTGGACCAGACTAGCGGGAGAAGCAGATACGCAGTATTTT
CDR3 protein: CAWTRLAGEADTQYF

J gene: TRBJ1-3
V gene: TRBV28
clone size: NA
D gene: NA
CDR3 DNA: TGTGCCAGCAGTTCGTACTTAAGAGACACCATATATTTT
CDR3 protein: CASSSYLRDTIYF

J gene: TRBJ1-2
V gene: TRBV9
clone size: NA
D gene: TRBD1
CDR3 DNA: TGTGCCAGCAGCGTAGCGCGGACAGGGGATCGCTATGGCTACACCTTC
CDR3 protein: CASSVARTGDRYGYTF

J gene: TRBJ1-5
V gene: TRBV2
clone size: NA
D gene: TRBD1
CDR3 DNA: TGTGCCAGCAAGTTACAGGGGGCGAACAATCAGCCCCAGCATTTT
CDR3 protein: CASKLQGANNQPQHF

J gene: TRBJ2-2
V gene: TRBV6-4
clone size: NA
D gene: NA
CDR3 DNA: TGTGCCAGCAGCAGGGAAATCACCGGGGAGCTGTTTTTT
CDR3 protein: CASSREITGELFF

J gene: TRBJ2-1
V gene: TRBV7-3
clone size: NA
D gene: NA
CDR3 DNA: TGTGCCAGCAGCCACACGGGACAAGAGCAGTTCTTC
CDR3 protein: CASSHTGQEQFF

J gene: TRBJ2-7
V gene: TRBV9
clone size: few
D gene: TRBD2
CDR3 DNA: TGTGCCAGCAGCGTACGGGCTAGCGGCGCCTACGAGCAGTACTTC
CDR3 protein: CASSVRASGAYEQYF

J gene: TRBJ2-1
V gene: TRBV7-2
clone size: NA
D gene: NA
CDR3 DNA: TGTGCCAGCAGCTTATGGGTTAGCGCCGACAATGAGCAGTTCTTC
CDR3 protein: CASSLWVSADNEQFF

J gene: TRBJ2-2
V gene: TRBV2
clone size: NA
D gene: NA
CDR3 DNA: TGTGCCAGCAGGGCAGGGGAAAACACCGGGGAGCTGTTTTTT
CDR3 protein: CASRAGENTGELFF

J gene: TRBJ1-2
V gene: TRBV30
clone size: NA
D gene: TRBD1
CDR3 DNA: TGTGCCTGGAGGTCGACAGGGGTAATGTCTAGGTCAGATGGCTACACCTTC
CDR3 protein: CAWRSTGVMSRSDGYTF

J gene: TRBJ1-2
V gene: TRBV28
clone size: NA
D gene: TRBD1
CDR3 DNA: TGTGCCAGCAGTCCCGGACAGGGACTTAACTATGGCTACACCTTC
CDR3 protein: CASSPGQGLNYGYTF

J gene: TRBJ2-7
V gene: TRBV4-1
clone size: NA
D gene: TRBD2
CDR3 DNA: TGCGCCAGCAGCCGAAGGACTCCGGCTAGCGGGGATCGCTCCTACGAGCAGTACTTC
CDR3 protein: CASSRRTPASGDRSYEQYF

J gene: TRBJ2-3
V gene: TRBV30
clone size: NA
D gene: TRBD2
CDR3 DNA: TGTGCCTGGAGTGTATTGAGCGGGAGGATAGATACGCAGTATTTT
CDR3 protein: CAWSVLSGRIDTQYF

J gene: TRBJ2-1
V gene: TRBV5-6
clone size: NA
D gene: NA
CDR3 DNA: TGTGCCAGCAGCTTCGGGACACCTTACAATGAGCAGTTCTTC
CDR3 protein: CASSFGTPYNEQFF

J gene: TRBJ1-1
V gene: TRBV27
clone size: NA
D gene: TRBD1
CDR3 DNA: TGTGCCAGCAGAACTCCGGGACAGCCTTCTGAAGCTTTCTTT
CDR3 protein: CASRTPGQPSEAFF

J gene: TRBJ2-7
V gene: TRBV10-3
clone size: NA
D gene: TRBD1
CDR3 DNA: TGTGCCATCAGTGACGCTAACCGGGACAGGGGCTCCTACGAGCAGTACTTC
CDR3 protein: CAISDANRDRGSYEQYF

J gene: TRBJ2-7
V gene: TRBV27
clone size: NA
D gene: TRBD1
CDR3 DNA: TGTGCCAGCAGTTTAGCCGAGACAGGGGCATACGAGCAGTACTTC
CDR3 protein: CASSLAETGAYEQYF

J gene: TRBJ2-3
V gene: TRBV20-1
clone size: NA
D gene: NA
CDR3 DNA: TGCAGTGCTTCCCTTGCGGATACGCAGTATTTT
CDR3 protein: CSASLADTQYF

J gene: TRBJ1-4
V gene: TRBV2
clone size: NA
D gene: NA
CDR3 DNA: TGTGCCAGCAGCCTACAGCAGGCAGGTGAAAAACTGTTTTTT
CDR3 protein: CASSLQQAGEKLFF

J gene: TRBJ1-6
V gene: TRBV5-5
clone size: once
D gene: NA
CDR3 DNA: TGTGCCAGCAGCTATTCATTTGAGCTCTTCGGTTCACCCCTCCACTTT
CDR3 protein: CASSYSFELFGSPLHF

J gene: TRBJ2-1
V gene: TRBV30
clone size: NA
D gene: NA
CDR3 DNA: TGTGCCTGGAGACGCAGGGGGGCGTCCTACAATGAGCAGTTCTTC
CDR3 protein: CAWRRRGASYNEQFF

J gene: TRBJ1-1
V gene: TRBV6-5
clone size: NA
D gene: NA
CDR3 DNA: TGTGCCAGCAGTTATTTGGGGACAACTGAAGCTTTCTTT
CDR3 protein: CASSYLGTTEAFF

J gene: TRBJ1-5
V gene: TRBV5-5
clone size: NA
D gene: TRBD1
CDR3 DNA: TGTGCCAGCAGCTTGCTCACCGGGACAGGGGCTCAGCCCCAGCATTTT
CDR3 protein: CASSLLTGTGAQPQHF

J gene: TRBJ1-3
V gene: TRBV5-1
clone size: NA
D gene: TRBD1
CDR3 DNA: TGCGCCAGCAGCTTGCAGGGGGCGGGTGGAAACACCATATATTTT
CDR3 protein: CASSLQGAGGNTIYF

J gene: TRBJ1-1
V gene: TRBV5-1
clone size: NA
D gene: TRBD1
CDR3 DNA: TGCGCCAGCAGCTTGGACAGGGGGCGGGTCACTGAAGCTTTCTTT
CDR3 protein: CASSLDRGRVTEAFF

J gene: TRBJ1-2
V gene: TRBV30
clone size: NA
D gene: NA
CDR3 DNA: TGTGCCTGGAGTCTCAGACAGGAAACCTATGGCTACACCTTC
CDR3 protein: CAWSLRQETYGYTF

J gene: TRBJ1-5
V gene: TRBV21-1
clone size: NA
D gene: NA
CDR3 DNA: TGTGCCAGCAGGCAGGGGCACCAGCCCCAGCATTTT
CDR3 protein: CASRQGHQPQHF

J gene: TRBJ1-2
V gene: TRBV19
clone size: NA
D gene: TRBD1
CDR3 DNA: TGTGCCAGTACCGGACAGGGGGCGTATGCTAACTATGGCTACACCTTC
CDR3 protein: CASTGQGAYANYGYTF